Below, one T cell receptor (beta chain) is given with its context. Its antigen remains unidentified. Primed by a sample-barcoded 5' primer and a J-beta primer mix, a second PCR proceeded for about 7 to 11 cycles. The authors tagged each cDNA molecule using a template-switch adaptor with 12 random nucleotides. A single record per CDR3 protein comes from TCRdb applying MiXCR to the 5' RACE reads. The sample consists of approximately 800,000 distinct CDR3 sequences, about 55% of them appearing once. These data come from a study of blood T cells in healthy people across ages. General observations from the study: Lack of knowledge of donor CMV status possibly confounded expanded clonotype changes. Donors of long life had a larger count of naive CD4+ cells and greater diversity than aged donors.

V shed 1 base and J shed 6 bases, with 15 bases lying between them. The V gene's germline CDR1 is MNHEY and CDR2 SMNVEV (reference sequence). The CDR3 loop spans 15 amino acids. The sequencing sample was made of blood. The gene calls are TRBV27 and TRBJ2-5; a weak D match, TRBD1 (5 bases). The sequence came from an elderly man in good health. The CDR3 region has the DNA TGTGCCAGCAGTTTATGGGCTGGGCAGGGAAAGACCCAGTACTTC. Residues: CASSLWAGQGKTQYF.